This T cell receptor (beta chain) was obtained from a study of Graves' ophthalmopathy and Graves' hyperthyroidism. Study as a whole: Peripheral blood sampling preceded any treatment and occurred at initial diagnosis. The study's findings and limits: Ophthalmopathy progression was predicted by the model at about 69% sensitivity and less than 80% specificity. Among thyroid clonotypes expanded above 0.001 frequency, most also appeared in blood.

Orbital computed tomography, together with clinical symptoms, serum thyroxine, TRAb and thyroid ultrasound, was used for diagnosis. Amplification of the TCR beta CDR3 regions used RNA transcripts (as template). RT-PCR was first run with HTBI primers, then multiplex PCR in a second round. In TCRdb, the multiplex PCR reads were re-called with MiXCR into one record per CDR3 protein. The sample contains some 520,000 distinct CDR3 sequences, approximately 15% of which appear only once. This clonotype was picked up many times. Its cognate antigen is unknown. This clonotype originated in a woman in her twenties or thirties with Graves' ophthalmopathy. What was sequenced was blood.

DNA of the CDR3: TGTGCCAGCAGCTCCTACGGCAATCGTGGAGAGACCCAGTACTTC. Encoded protein: CASSSYGNRGETQYF. This sequence joins TRBV7-3 and TRBJ2-5; D not certain. CDR1 is SGHTA, CDR2 FQGTGA, per germline. This CDR3 has 15 residues. Trimming took 4 bases from V and 4 from J, leaving 16 bases between them.